This T cell receptor beta chain appears in the sequencing data of a study of blood T cell repertoires in COVID-19. Across the whole study: From the United States, Italy and Spain came samples of acute and convalescent COVID-19.

This clone was seen a few times. The CDR3 has 16 amino acids. The junction had 7 bases not matched to a gene; V was cut back by 4 bases and J by 2 bases. CDR1 is SGHRS and CDR2 is YFSETQ in the germline V gene. Here immunoSEQ multiplex PCR was the method, and the copy in TCRdb shows in-frame clones only, minus some. The sample contains 350,000 to 450,000 clones, 89% of which appear only once. Clinical history reported by participants formed the basis on which cohorts were assigned. V is TRBV5-1 and J is TRBJ1-3, with 9 nucleotides matching TRBD1. The clonotype was recovered from a woman in her thirties who had recovered from COVID-19. The sample consisted of PBMCs or T cells enriched from blood (not recorded which). CDR3 nucleotides: TGCGCCAGCAGCCTGGGACAGGGAGAGGCTGGAAACACCATATATTTT. It codes for CASSLGQGEAGNTIYF. Together with reference TRBV5-1 and TRBJ1-3, the CDR3 gives the full variable domain: KAGVTQTPRYLIKTRGQQVTLSCSPISGHRSVSWYQQTPGQGLQFLFEYFSETQRNKGNFPGRFSGRQFSNSRSEMNVSTLELGDSALYLCASSLGQGEAGNTIYFGEGSWLTVV.